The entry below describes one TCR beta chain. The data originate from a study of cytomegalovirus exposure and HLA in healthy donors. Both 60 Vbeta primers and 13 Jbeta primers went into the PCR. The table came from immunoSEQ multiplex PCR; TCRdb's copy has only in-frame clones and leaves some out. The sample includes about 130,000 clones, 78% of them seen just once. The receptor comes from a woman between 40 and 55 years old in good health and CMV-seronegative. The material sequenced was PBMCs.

The CDR3 DNA reads TGTGCCAGCTCACCGCAGGGGGCGCAAGGCACCGGGGAGCTGTTTTTT. Translated, it gives CASSPQGAQGTGELFF. The rearrangement links TRBV18 to TRBJ2-2, with 8 bases fitting TRBD1. Germline V lookup: CDR1 KGHSH, CDR2 LQKENI. The CDR3 runs 16 residues. V lost 3 bases and J lost 4; bases outside the gene matches: 7. Combining the CDR3 with reference TRBV18 and TRBJ2-2 gives the whole variable domain NAGVMQNPRHLVRRRGQEARLRCSPMKGHSHVYWYRQLPEEGLKFMVYLQKENIIDESGMPKERFSAEFPKEGPSILRIQQVVRGDSAAYFCASSPQGAQGTGELFFGEGSRLTVL.